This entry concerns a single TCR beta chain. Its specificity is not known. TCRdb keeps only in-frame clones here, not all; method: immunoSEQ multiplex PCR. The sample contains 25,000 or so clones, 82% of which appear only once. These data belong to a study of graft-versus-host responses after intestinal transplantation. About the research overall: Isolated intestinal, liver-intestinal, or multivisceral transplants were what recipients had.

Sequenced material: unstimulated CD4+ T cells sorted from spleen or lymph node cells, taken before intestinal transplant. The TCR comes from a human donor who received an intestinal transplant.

The CDR3 sequence: CASSLLPYEQYF. The CDR3 region has the DNA TGTGCCAGCAGCCTGTTACCGTACGAGCAGTACTTC. This sequence joins TRBV6-5 and TRBJ2-7; no firm D call. The V gene lost 6 bases and the J gene lost 4 bases, with 10 bases spanning the gap. The CDR3 is 12 residues long. Germline CDR1 is MNHEY and CDR2 is SVGAGI.